These 22 T cell receptor beta chains share one sample of origin, sequenced in a study of blood T cell repertoires in COVID-19. Generated by immunoSEQ multiplex PCR, the TCRdb table keeps only in-frame clones and is missing some. The sample records approximately 64,000 clones, 80% to 90% being singletons. The sequenced sample was peripheral blood. The source is an older woman with COVID-19, enrolled during active disease.

V gene TRBV10-3 combines with J gene TRBJ1-1; maybe TRBD1 (5 bases). The germline V and J ends were trimmed by 4 bases and 2 bases, with 8 bases remaining between them. Germline V gives CDR1 ENHRY, CDR2 SYGVKD. The CDR3 consists of 13 residues. The CDR3 region is CAISAGINTEAFF. As DNA, the CDR3 is TGTGCCATCAGTGCAGGGATAAACACTGAAGCTTTCTTT.

The chain employs TRBV6-2 or TRBV6-3 and TRBJ1-2; 8 positions agree with TRBD1. V lost 6 bases and J lost 3; bases outside the gene matches: 6. The germline V gene encodes CDR1 MNHEY and CDR2 SVGEGT. The CDR3 is made up of 14 amino acids. CDR3 in amino acids: CASSRTGYDYGYTF. Here the CDR3 DNA reads TGTGCCAGCAGCCGGACAGGGTACGACTATGGCTACACCTTC.

The genes are TRBV2 and TRBJ1-6; the D is unclear. In germline, CDR1 is SNHLY, CDR2 FYNNEI. The V end lost 3 bases, the J end lost 10 bases, and 10 bases lay between the germline ends. This CDR3 contains 13 residues. This CDR3 reads CASSDGLKSPLHF. The CDR3 DNA follows: TGTGCCAGCAGTGATGGGCTGAAATCACCCCTCCACTTT.

The chain employs TRBV5-5 and TRBJ1-2; D is unclear. The germline gives CDR1 SGHKS, CDR2 YYEKEE (reference sequence). V was clipped by 2 bases and J by 3 bases, with 8 bases between them. CDR3 length: 13 amino acids. CDR3 DNA sequence: TGTGCCAGCAGCTTAGCGGTATACTATGGCTACACCTTC. This translates into CASSLAVYYGYTF.

This rearrangement joins TRBV11-2 to TRBJ1-1, with TRBD1 identical over 10 bases. The trim removed 5 bases at V and 5 bases at J, leaving 8 bases unmatched. The CDR3 has 15 amino acids. Germline V lookup: CDR1 SGHAT, CDR2 FQNNGV. CDR3 sequence (DNA): TGTGCCAGCAGCGCCTGGACAGGGGGGGAAACTGAAGCTTTCTTT. It is translated as CASSAWTGGETEAFF. The full variable domain, completed using reference TRBV11-2 and TRBJ1-1, is EAGVAQSPRYKIIEKRQSVAFWCNPISGHATLYWYQQILGQGPKLLIQFQNNGVVDDSQLPKDRFSAERLKGVDSTLKIQPAKLEDSAVYLCASSAWTGGETEAFFGQGTRLTVV.

The chain carries TRBV27 and TRBJ1-6, with a tentative D call TRBD1 (6 bases). The germline V and J ends were trimmed by 5 bases and 1 base, with 15 bases remaining between them. Per the germline V gene, CDR1 is MNHEY and CDR2 is SMNVEV (reference sequence). The length of the CDR3 is 17 residues. CDR3 in DNA: TGTGCCAGCAGTCCCCACAGGGAGACATCCTATAATTCACCCCTCCACTTT. Protein product: CASSPHRETSYNSPLHF.

The CDR3: CASTAWGQGGETQYF. The CDR3 DNA reads TGTGCCAGCACCGCTTGGGGACAGGGGGGGGAGACCCAGTACTTC. The J gene is TRBJ2-5, the V gene TRBV5-8, with 11 bases lining up with TRBD1. This CDR3 spans 15 amino acids. Trimming at V came to 6 bases and at J to 5 bases, leaving 9 bases not matched to a gene. CDR1 is SGHTS and CDR2 is YDEGEE in the germline V gene.

The chain recombines TRBV3-1 (or the pseudogene TRBV3-2) with TRBJ1-2; D not certain. CDR1 LGHDT and CDR2 YNNKEL come from the germline V gene (reference sequence). CDR3 size: 15 residues. Trimming stripped 4 bases from V and 9 bases from J, with 21 bases between. This CDR3 is CASSPSFVTAGSYTF. CDR3 nucleotide sequence: TGTGCCAGCAGCCCGAGTTTCGTTACAGCAGGAAGCTACACCTTC.

This clone has just one count. The V gene is TRBV9, the J gene TRBJ2-1; 8 bases fit TRBD2. Trimming took 1 base from V and 9 from J; bases not matched to a gene: 9. The CDR3 runs to 15 residues. CDR1 and CDR2 from the germline V gene are SGDLS and YYNGEE. This CDR3 is CASSVWGGSGGEQFF. The CDR3 bases are TGTGCCAGCAGCGTATGGGGCGGGAGCGGGGGTGAGCAGTTCTTC.

This clone turned up a few times. V is TRBV6-6 and J is TRBJ2-2; possibly TRBD2 for D (5 bases). Germline V gives CDR1 MNHNY, CDR2 SVGAGI (reference sequence). The CDR3 loop spans 15 amino acids. V was shortened by 5 bases and J by 7 bases, with 17 bases between the two germline ends. This chain's CDR3 is CASSGGPLEDGELFF. CDR3 bases: TGTGCCAGCAGTGGAGGACCCCTCGAGGACGGGGAGCTGTTTTTT.

The CDR3 coding sequence is TGTGCCTGGAGTACACGGACTAGCTCTAATGAGCAGTTCTTC. This codes for CAWSTRTSSNEQFF. The chain carries TRBV30 and TRBJ2-1; 8 nucleotides line up with TRBD2. Germline trimming cut 2 bases from V and 7 bases from J; bases unmatched to any gene: 7. The CDR3 consists of 14 residues. The V gene's germline CDR1 is GTSNPN and CDR2 SVGIG (reference sequence). Looking up the rest from reference TRBV30 and TRBJ2-1 gives the full variable domain: SQTIHQWPATLVQPVGSPLSLECTVEGTSNPNLYWYRQAAGRGLQLLFYSVGIGQISSEVPQNLSASRPQDRQFILSSKKLLLSDSGFYLCAWSTRTSSNEQFFGPGTRLTVL.

The V call is TRBV6-5, the J call TRBJ2-7; D is unclear. CDR3 length: 11 residues. Per the germline V gene, CDR1 is MNHEY and CDR2 is SVGAGI. The germline V and J ends were trimmed by 5 bases and 6 bases, with 8 bases remaining between them. CDR3: CASSLGGEQYF. Written as DNA, the CDR3 is TGTGCCAGCAGTCTAGGCGGCGAGCAGTACTTC.

The chain joins TRBV7-8 to TRBJ2-6, with 7 bases identical to TRBD2. The J segment lost 2 bases and the V segment lost 4 bases, leaving 5 bases of the junction unmatched. The germline gives CDR1 SGHVS, CDR2 FQNEAQ. This CDR3 spans 16 amino acids. CDR3 in amino acids: CASSSRGGTGANVLTF. CDR3 DNA sequence: TGTGCCAGCAGCTCTAGGGGAGGGACTGGGGCCAACGTCCTGACTTTC. Based on the CDR3 plus reference TRBV7-8 and TRBJ2-6, the full variable domain is GAGVSQSPRYKVAKRGQDVALRCDPISGHVSLFWYQQALGQGPEFLTYFQNEAQLDKSGLPSDRFFAERPEGSVSTLKIQRTQQEDSAVYLCASSSRGGTGANVLTFGAGSRLTVL.

V usage is TRBV6-5 and J usage is TRBJ2-2; TRBD2 matches 7 bases. The V and J ends lost 10 bases and 7 bases, in that order; junction bases with no gene match: 6. Looked up from germline, CDR1 is MNHEY and CDR2 is SVGAGI. This CDR3 is built from 12 residues. CDR3 amino acids: CATTGGIGELFF. The CDR3 coding sequence is TGTGCCACCACGGGAGGAATCGGGGAGCTGTTTTTT.

The V and J genes are TRBV6-5 and TRBJ2-5; TRBD1 agrees at 10 bases. This CDR3 is 15 amino acids long. V lost 6 bases, J lost 0 bases, and 4 bases stayed unmatched. From germline, CDR1 is MNHEY and CDR2 SVGAGI. In DNA, the CDR3 is TGTGCCAGCAGCCGGACAGGGGGACACCAAGAGACCCAGTACTTC. Translation gives CASSRTGGHQETQYF.

J is TRBJ2-5 and V is TRBV13; 9 positions agree with TRBD2. This CDR3 is 14 amino acids long. V shed 6 bases and J 4 bases; nucleotides not matched to a gene: 6. Germline loops: CDR1 PRHDT, CDR2 FYEKMQ (reference sequence). The CDR3 loop is CASSLGLARETQYF. The CDR3 DNA is TGTGCCAGCAGTCTAGGACTAGCGAGAGAGACCCAGTACTTC.

J is TRBJ1-2 and V is TRBV9; D ambiguous. CDR1 SGDLS and CDR2 YYNGEE come from the germline V gene. The ends were cut back, 4 bases at V and 8 bases at J, with 12 bases in the middle. The CDR3 totals 12 residues. CDR3 amino acids: CASSLGGKGYTF. The DNA of the CDR3 is TGTGCCAGCAGCCTAGGAGGGAAAGGCTACACCTTC.

A few counts support this clone. The J gene is TRBJ2-2, the V gene TRBV5-4, with 10 bases matching TRBD2. The CDR3 extends over 15 amino acids. V lost 0 bases to trimming and J lost 4 bases; unmatched junction nucleotides: 0. From germline, CDR1 is SGHNT and CDR2 YYREEE (reference sequence). CDR3 bases: TGTGCCAGCAGCTTGGGACTAGCGGGCACCGGGGAGCTGTTTTTT. Protein product: CASSLGLAGTGELFF.

The chain uses TRBV5-1 and TRBJ2-5, with 14 bases aligning to TRBD2. V lost 4 bases to trimming and J lost 5 bases; unmatched junction nucleotides: 7. From germline, CDR1 is SGHRS and CDR2 YFSETQ. This CDR3 region has 16 residues. The CDR3 sequence: CASSPGLAGGIETQYF. The CDR3 DNA reads TGCGCCAGCAGCCCAGGACTAGCGGGAGGTATCGAGACCCAGTACTTC.

This sequence joins TRBV19 and TRBJ2-1, with 7 bases that match TRBD2. CDR3 length: 15 amino acids. V dropped 6 bases and J dropped 3; count of bases not matched to a gene: 8. Germline V CDR1 and CDR2: LNHDA, SQIVND (reference sequence). As DNA, the CDR3 is TGTGCCAGTAGGGAGCGGGGTAGTCACTACAATGAGCAGTTCTTC. Its protein product is CASRERGSHYNEQFF.

The rearrangement joins TRBV6-5 to TRBJ1-2; the match to TRBD1 covers 12 bases. J lost 4 bases, V lost 6 bases, and 3 bases had no gene match. CDR1 is MNHEY and CDR2 is SVGAGI in the germline V gene. There are 14 residues in the CDR3. This CDR3 is CASRGQGAGYGYTF. Here the CDR3 DNA reads TGTGCCAGCAGGGGACAGGGGGCCGGCTATGGCTACACCTTC.

This clone has only one observation. The chain carries TRBV7-2 and TRBJ1-5; 8 bases fit TRBD1. Germline V gene lookup returns CDR1 SGHTA and CDR2 FQGNSA. The CDR3 length is 17 residues. Germline trimming cut 2 bases from V and 7 bases from J; bases unmatched to any gene: 13. This chain's CDR3 is CASSLLSGGVRGQPQHF. CDR3 DNA sequence: TGTGCCAGCAGCTTACTGTCAGGGGGCGTTCGAGGACAGCCCCAGCATTTT. Filled out from reference TRBV7-2 and TRBJ1-5, the complete variable domain reads GAGVSQSPSNKVTEKGKDVELRCDPISGHTALYWYRQSLGQGLEFLIYFQGNSAPDKSGLPSDRFSAERTGGSVSTLTIQRTQQEDSAVYLCASSLLSGGVRGQPQHFGDGTRLSIL.